This is a list of T cell receptor beta chains from one sample in a study of cytomegalovirus exposure and HLA in healthy donors. Profiled with immunoSEQ multiplex PCR; TCRdb holds only in-frame clones, not every one. The sample has about 160,000 clones; 89% are singletons. Sequences were obtained from PBMCs. The receptors stem from a man aged 18 to 29 in good health and CMV-seropositive. Both conserved end residues are part of each CDR3. The D gene is left open where the match is weak. Expanded clones get a size class; other rows say once, few or many, or leave the size out.

d_call	clone_size	j_call	v_call	cdr3_aa	cdr3_nt
.	.	TRBJ2-7	TRBV5-1	CASSLDYAVAYEQYF	TGCGCCAGCAGCCTGGACTATGCGGTAGCCTACGAGCAGTACTTC
.	.	TRBJ2-1	TRBV2	CASTYRFYNEQFF	TGTGCCAGCACTTACAGGTTCTACAATGAGCAGTTCTTC
TRBD1	.	TRBJ2-7	TRBV6-6	CASSPQGATYEQYF	TGTGCCAGCAGTCCCCAGGGGGCTACCTACGAGCAGTACTTC
TRBD2	.	TRBJ2-5	TRBV7-2	CASSSRTSGRRETQYF	TGTGCCAGCAGCAGCAGGACTAGCGGGAGGAGGGAGACCCAGTACTTC
.	once	TRBJ1-4	TRBV23-1	CARWGVNEKLFF	TGCGCCAGATGGGGAGTTAATGAAAAACTGTTTTTT
.	once	TRBJ2-3	TRBV9	CASSVVGRNTDTQYF	TGTGCCAGCAGCGTAGTCGGGAGAAACACAGATACGCAGTATTTT
TRBD1	.	TRBJ2-7	TRBV7-2	CASSSTGVGPQYF	TGTGCCAGCAGCTCGACAGGGGTGGGGCCGCAGTACTTC
TRBD2	.	TRBJ2-5	TRBV27	CASRYSSGSGETQYF	TGTGCCAGCAGATACTCTAGCGGGAGTGGAGAGACCCAGTACTTC
TRBD2	.	TRBJ2-5	TRBV2	CASSGTSGGGETQYF	TGTGCCAGCAGTGGGACTAGCGGAGGCGGGGAGACCCAGTACTTC
.	.	TRBJ2-7	TRBV2	CASSQTYEQYF	TGTGCCAGCAGTCAAACCTACGAGCAGTACTTC
TRBD1	.	TRBJ2-7	TRBV5-1	CASSRQGPSYEQYF	TGCGCCAGCAGCAGACAGGGCCCCTCCTACGAGCAGTACTTC
.	.	TRBJ2-1	TRBV7-3	CASSVNQGSDEQFF	TGTGCCAGCAGCGTAAATCAGGGGTCGGATGAGCAGTTCTTC
TRBD1	.	TRBJ2-7	TRBV15	CATSGNRGVHEQYF	TGTGCCACCAGCGGCAACAGGGGGGTCCACGAGCAGTACTTC
TRBD2	.	TRBJ2-1	TRBV19	CASSVLAGVGHEQFF	TGTGCCAGTAGTGTCCTAGCGGGAGTGGGCCATGAGCAGTTCTTC
.	.	TRBJ2-5	TRBV6-1	CASRPTLQETQYF	TGTGCCAGCAGGCCTACTCTCCAAGAGACCCAGTACTTC
TRBD1	few	TRBJ1-1	TRBV5-1	CASRTGWEDTEAFF	TGCGCCAGCAGGACAGGGTGGGAGGACACTGAAGCTTTCTTT
TRBD2	.	TRBJ2-1	TRBV27	CASGREGLAGANEQFF	TGTGCCAGCGGAAGGGAGGGACTAGCGGGAGCGAATGAGCAGTTCTTC
.	.	TRBJ2-1	TRBV30	CAWSYAHSYNEQFF	TGTGCCTGGAGTTACGCACACTCCTACAATGAGCAGTTCTTC
.	.	TRBJ2-7	TRBV5-1	CASSLRGGEEEQYF	TGCGCCAGCAGCTTAAGAGGAGGGGAGGAGGAGCAGTACTTC
.	.	TRBJ2-7	TRBV19	CASSMGPIYEQYF	TGTGCCAGTAGTATGGGGCCGATCTACGAGCAGTACTTC
.	.	TRBJ2-4	TRBV16	CASSQSAGIQYF	TGTGCCAGCAGCCAATCCGCAGGCATTCAGTACTTC
.	.	TRBJ1-3	TRBV30	CAWFRGAGNTIYF	TGTGCCTGGTTCAGGGGAGCGGGAAACACCATATATTTT
.	.	TRBJ1-2	TRBV9	CASSVAGTPEGYTF	TGTGCCAGCAGCGTAGCCGGGACACCAGAGGGCTACACCTTC
TRBD2	.	TRBJ2-2	TRBV19	CASSRGLAGGPGELFF	TGTGCCAGTAGTAGGGGACTAGCGGGAGGGCCCGGGGAGCTGTTTTTT
.	.	TRBJ1-1	TRBV7-9	CASSLSSGPNTEAFF	TGTGCCAGCAGCTTATCGTCAGGCCCAAACACTGAAGCTTTCTTT
.	.	TRBJ2-2	TRBV30	CAWPGTRNTGELFF	TGTGCCTGGCCCGGGACACGGAACACCGGGGAGCTGTTTTTT
.	.	TRBJ2-1	TRBV5-1	CASSLATTNEQFF	TGCGCCAGCAGCTTGGCTACTACCAATGAGCAGTTCTTC
.	.	TRBJ2-2	TRBV7-2	CASSYQGLPTGELFF	TGTGCCAGCAGCTATCAGGGACTTCCCACCGGGGAGCTGTTTTTT
.	.	TRBJ2-7	TRBV30	CAWSVGRGTYEQYF	TGTGCCTGGAGTGTTGGCAGGGGTACCTACGAGCAGTACTTC
TRBD1	.	TRBJ1-4	TRBV10-3	CAKGIQGGEKLFF	TGTGCCAAAGGGATTCAGGGGGGTGAAAAACTGTTTTTT
.	.	TRBJ2-7	TRBV5-5	CASSPNSYEQYF	TGTGCCAGCAGCCCCAACTCCTACGAGCAGTACTTC
TRBD1	.	TRBJ2-5	TRBV5-4	CASSHGTGQETQYF	TGTGCCAGCAGCCATGGGACAGGACAAGAGACCCAGTACTTC
TRBD2	.	TRBJ2-3	TRBV14	CASSPTGTSRNTQYF	TGTGCCAGCAGCCCGACCGGGACTAGCCGGAATACGCAGTATTTT
.	.	TRBJ1-2	TRBV5-1	CASSYGSQANYGYTF	TGCGCCAGCAGCTACGGGTCCCAAGCTAACTATGGCTACACCTTC
.	.	TRBJ1-4	TRBV6-1	CASSGARIITEKLFF	TGTGCCAGCAGCGGCGCGCGGATAATCACTGAAAAACTGTTTTTT
TRBD2	.	TRBJ2-2	TRBV6-5	CASRLAGGMAGELFF	TGTGCCAGCAGACTAGCGGGAGGTATGGCCGGGGAGCTGTTTTTT
.	.	TRBJ2-2	TRBV7-9	CASSLGGTGELFF	TGTGCCAGCAGCTTGGGGGGCACCGGGGAGCTGTTTTTT
TRBD1	once	TRBJ2-3	TRBV27	CASSYRGLGTDTQYF	TGTGCCAGCAGCTACAGGGGGCTAGGCACAGATACGCAGTATTTT
TRBD1	.	TRBJ1-1	TRBV10-3	CAIGDRGNTEAFF	TGTGCCATCGGGGACAGGGGGAACACTGAAGCTTTCTTT
TRBD1	.	TRBJ1-2	TRBV27	CASSSTGGNYGYTF	TGTGCCAGCAGTTCGACAGGGGGCAACTATGGCTACACCTTC
TRBD2	.	TRBJ2-1	TRBV7-9	CASSPGLAGTRGEQFF	TGTGCCAGCAGCCCCGGACTAGCGGGAACCCGGGGTGAGCAGTTCTTC
.	few	TRBJ2-2	TRBV6-4	CASSDSTGTGELFF	TGTGCCAGCAGTGACTCAACGGGGACCGGGGAGCTGTTTTTT
.	.	TRBJ2-7	TRBV4-1	CASSQKQVYEQYF	TGCGCCAGCAGCCAGAAACAGGTCTACGAGCAGTACTTC
TRBD1	once	TRBJ2-1	TRBV5-1	CASSLGQGDYNEQFF	TGCGCCAGCAGCTTGGGACAGGGGGACTACAATGAGCAGTTCTTC
.	.	TRBJ1-1	TRBV7-2	CASSQSLTVNTEAFF	TGTGCCAGCAGCCAAAGTTTAACGGTGAACACTGAAGCTTTCTTT
TRBD1	.	TRBJ2-1	TRBV4-1	CASTNRGHEQFF	TGCGCCAGCACCAACAGGGGGCATGAGCAGTTCTTC
TRBD2	once	TRBJ2-7	TRBV5-6	CASSYQRTSRRNEQYF	TGTGCCAGCAGCTACCAACGGACTAGCAGGAGGAACGAGCAGTACTTC
.	.	TRBJ2-7	TRBV27	CASRSLQAKHYEQYF	TGTGCCAGCAGGTCCCTACAGGCAAAACACTACGAGCAGTACTTC
.	few	TRBJ1-1	TRBV7-3	CASSTGNTEAFF	TGTGCCAGCTCTACAGGGAACACTGAAGCTTTCTTT
TRBD1	.	TRBJ1-2	TRBV18	CASHQGTGGGYTF	TGTGCCAGCCACCAGGGGACAGGGGGAGGCTACACCTTC
.	.	TRBJ2-1	TRBV4-1	CASSQGGLYNEQFF	TGCGCCAGCAGCCAAGGGGGACTGTACAATGAGCAGTTCTTC
TRBD2	.	TRBJ2-7	TRBV5-4	CASSRTALAGTYEQYF	TGTGCCAGCAGCAGGACCGCTCTAGCGGGAACCTACGAGCAGTACTTC
TRBD2	.	TRBJ2-3	TRBV6-6	CASSYVAGGTDTQYF	TGTGCCAGCAGTTACGTTGCGGGGGGCACAGATACGCAGTATTTT